This T cell receptor (beta chain) was sequenced in a study of blood T cells in healthy people across ages. The second PCR ran roughly 7 to 11 cycles with a sample-barcoded 5' primer and J-beta primers. One entry per CDR3 protein, called by TCRdb with MiXCR from the 5' RACE reads. Seen here are hundreds of thousands of distinct CDR3 sequences, 46% observed once, and the top ten hold around 18%. This clonotype was seen repeatedly, ten times or more. Trimming took off 6 bases at V and 0 bases at J, with 10 bases between the two ends. The CDR3 length is 14 residues. Per the germline V gene, CDR1 is MNHEY and CDR2 is SVGAGI.

Sequencing was performed on blood. The V gene is TRBV6-5, the J gene TRBJ2-3, with TRBD1 as a possible D gene (6 bases). The clonotype originates from an older man in good health. The CDR3 coding sequence is TGTGCCAGCAGGCGAGACAGGAGCACAGATACGCAGTATTTT. Its translation is CASRRDRSTDTQYF.